One sample yielded the 5 T cell receptor beta chains listed below, sequenced in a study of blood T cell repertoires in COVID-19. Repertoires were generated with immunoSEQ multiplex PCR, while TCRdb's copy carries only in-frame clones and drops some. The sample includes more than 95,000 clones, roughly 82% seen only once; the top ten take roughly 29%. Sequencing was performed on peripheral blood. Receptors were obtained from a man in his fifties or sixties with acute or convalescent COVID-19.

In the case of this clone: A read error may account for a junction end that differs from germline. The rearrangement uses TRBV7-7 and TRBJ2-5, with 8 bases fitting TRBD1. CDR3 size: 13 residues. Germline CDR1 and CDR2: SSHAT and FNYEAQ (reference sequence). The CDR3, as DNA: TGTGCTAGCAGCAGGGACAGGTTGCGGACCCAGTACTTC. Its translation: CASSRDRLRTQYF.

CDR3 in DNA: TGTGCCAGCAGCTTAGACAGAAATCAGCCCCAGCATTTT. Its protein product is CASSLDRNQPQHF. The chain links TRBV7-9 to TRBJ1-5; D remains ambiguous. The CDR3 length is 13 residues. The germline CDR1 and CDR2 sequences are SEHNR and FQNEAQ (reference sequence). The germline V and J ends were trimmed by 1 base and 4 bases, with 5 bases remaining between them.

This clone came up once. The CDR3 is CASSRPGELNTEAFF. The CDR3 nucleotides read TGCGCCAGCAGCCGCCCTGGGGAGTTGAACACTGAAGCTTTCTTT. The V call is TRBV4-1, the J call TRBJ1-1, with D hard to call. Trimming stripped 4 bases from V and 0 bases from J, with 12 bases between. The CDR3 has 15 amino acids. Germline values: CDR1 MGHRA, CDR2 YSYEKL.

The V call is TRBV5-4, the J call TRBJ2-3; D is possibly TRBD1 (5 bases). CDR1 and CDR2 from the germline V gene are SGHNT and YYREEE (reference sequence). This CDR3 comprises 16 residues. V dropped 4 bases and J dropped 0 bases, with 15 bases sitting between them. CDR3 sequence: CASSPAKGASTDTQYF. The CDR3 bases are TGTGCCAGCAGCCCGGCTAAAGGGGCGAGCACAGATACGCAGTATTTT.

The chain recombines TRBV2 with TRBJ1-1; TRBD1 matches at 9 bases. Germline CDR1 reads SNHLY; CDR2 reads FYNNEI. After removal of 3 bases from V and 5 bases from J, the junction contained 4 bases not matched to a gene. The CDR3 is 14 amino acids. CDR3 region: CASSEGQGLTEAFF. In DNA, the CDR3 is TGTGCCAGCAGTGAGGGACAGGGTTTGACTGAAGCTTTCTTT. The whole variable domain, filled in from reference TRBV2 and TRBJ1-1, reads EPEVTQTPSHQVTQMGQEVILRCVPISNHLYFYWYRQILGQKVEFLVSFYNNEISEKSEIFDDQFSVERPDGSNFTLKIRSTKLEDSAMYFCASSEGQGLTEAFFGQGTRLTVV.